This TCR beta chain was profiled in a study of shared clonotypes between healthy human individuals (dated by TCRdb to 2020 to 2022). Broadly, across the study: A couple of women and a few men aged 18 to 49 years were included in the cohort. To increase sequencing depth and limit assay-specific biases, TCR repertoire library preparation and sequencing were carried out by different laboratories using diverse techniques. For each donor, three plates each were used for CD4 naive and CD4 memory, two plates were used for CD8 naive, and one plate was used for CD8 memory. Between about 0.9 and 9 billion PBMCs per donor were obtained by leukapheresis. To estimate repertoire size and how much clonotypes are shared between individuals, the study performed deep sequencing of blood TCR repertoires from 4 to 6 healthy adults.

The investigation overall reported the following: Across four donors, roughly 5.4% of naive CD4, around 3.3% of naive CD8, under 2.5% of memory CD4, and roughly 0.4% of memory CD8 clonotypes were shared. Estimated clonotype richness was generally larger for naive than for memory subsets. Because the study included a small number of donors, the genetic and exposure-history diversity represented was limited. Rarefaction of sorted-subset datasets indicated incomplete sequencing despite the large sequencing depth. Sampling was restricted to blood, and TCR repertoires in tissues likely differ from the TCR repertoires found in blood. Clonotypes shared by all four sorted-subset donors showed higher generation probabilities than non-shared clonotypes. Pairwise subsampling indicated that sequencing depth was expected to affect the degree of clonotype sharing among donors.

The donors were healthy, HIV-negative adults with no recently reported acute infections or vaccinations. Every donor was a Caucasian adult residing in Nashville, Tennessee, USA. Magnetic negative selection was used to enrich CD4+ T cells, after which naive cells were positively selected on CD45RA and the negative fraction became the memory subset. After blood collection by leukapheresis, PBMCs were isolated using Ficoll-Histopaque density gradient centrifugation and then cryopreserved in the vapor phase of liquid nitrogen. Analytical flow cytometry was used to check the purity and quantity of every magnetically sorted T cell population. Genomic DNA was isolated from every sorted fraction and measured by UV absorbance on a Nanodrop 2000c. On this clone: What this receptor recognizes is not known. Base qualities are not at hand, and no much larger clone is one base apart.

Using the deep immunoSEQ assay, TCR CDR3 regions were amplified from genomic DNA by multiplex PCR. Genomic DNA extracted from each cell subset was distributed evenly over all wells of several immunoSEQ 96-well plates, and each plate served as one replicate. For sorted subsets, approximately 210 ng genomic DNA, equal to tens of thousands of T cell genomes, was loaded into each replicate PCR. The purified libraries were quantified using a Qubit 3.0 fluorometer, sized with a Bioanalyzer 2100, and then quantified again using the KAPA Library Quantification kit. Every immunoSEQ 96-well plate was sequenced on a dedicated single-read 150-cycle Illumina NextSeq 550 flow cell. From the authors' description of their analysis: Because only junctional sequences without quality scores were contained in the immunoSEQ output, filtering matching that applied to full-length reads could not be performed. Sequences were annotated with PyIR, a Python wrapper for IgBLAST v1.9, and V/J genes and CDR3 were assigned using IMGT germline references. Reads were filtered out if the reads had weak V/J assignments (E-value above 1e-6), no CDR3, stop codons, out-of-frame junctions, or ambiguous translated residues. V3J clonotypes were defined by identical inferred V gene, J gene, and CDR3 amino acid sequence. Percentage overlap between repertoires was calculated by dividing the number of shared unique clonotypes by the size of the smaller repertoire. Repertoire richness was assessed with RTK rarefaction, the Chao1 estimator, and Recon v2.1 estimates of unobserved clonotypes. OLGA was used to compute generation probabilities for all TCRbeta clonotypes that the gDNA method yielded from a few donors. TCRdb took over this immuneACCESS table, retaining in-frame rearrangements with V and J assigned. Such tables are incomplete; in checked studies, under half of the missing clones stem from an unresolved V gene, and the remainder is unexplained. The V and J calls and clone size are taken from that table; D and trimming were inferred from the DNA. This sample lists about 1.1 million clones; about 84% were detected once. The ten largest clones take up 0.55% to 0.7% of the sample.

The CDR3, cysteine through phenylalanine, is 14 amino acids long. Only CDR3 DNA is held: 42 bases, read in frame from base 1. The germline V gene supplies CDR1 MNHEY and CDR2 SVGAGI. V loses 4 bases at its end and J loses 6 bases; junction bases beyond the gene matches: 3. The sequencing input was memory CD4+ T cells from PBMCs. Per the publication, the cell subset or site label means: CD45RA-negative fraction. This receptor chain uses TRBV6-5 and TRBJ2-1; 10 central nucleotides agree with TRBD2. This sequence was found in a man between 18 and 35 years old in good health. Some clones in this sample may be carry-over from other donors' samples. The CDR3 region: CASSSRLAGNEQFF. The sequenced DNA: TGTGCCAGCAGTTCTCGACTAGCGGGCAATGAGCAGTTCTTC.